The source of this T cell receptor beta chain is a study of shared clonotypes between healthy human individuals. Naive CD8 cells lacked CD45RO and underwent positive selection for CCR7, leaving out terminally differentiated effector memory CD45RA+ cells. Of note for this clone: The antigen remains undetermined.

Method: immunoSEQ multiplex PCR; TCRdb's copy keeps in-frame clones and lacks some. The sample has millions of clones, about 93% seen once. Points from the study as a whole: The sampled material consisted only of blood, and tissue repertoires are likely to differ. Relative to memory subsets, naive subsets generally showed larger estimated richness.

Per germline, CDR1 MDHEN and CDR2 SYDVKM. The CDR3 is 14 amino acids. Trimming shortened V by 5 bases and J by 3 bases, and 13 bases separated the two germline ends. This TCR derives from a man aged 18 to 29 in good health. Some clones in this sample may be carry-over from other donors' samples. The sample taken for sequencing was naive CD8+ T cells from PBMCs. V and J are TRBV28 and TRBJ1-2; D gene uncertain. CDR3 sequence reads: CASSPEESYYGYTF. CDR3 bases: TGTGCCAGCAGTCCCGAGGAGAGCTACTATGGCTACACCTTC.